This TCR beta chain appears in the sequencing data of a study of T cells in Graves' hyperthyroidism and ophthalmopathy. Exclusion of a patient resulted from uncontrolled infection, other autoimmune disease, pregnancy or lactation. Each diagnosis drew on symptoms, thyroxine, TRAb, thyroid ultrasound and orbital computed tomography findings. The CDR3 runs 17 residues. The V segment lost 3 bases and the J segment 12 bases; nucleotides outside the gene matches: 19. Germline CDR1 reads MNHNS; CDR2 reads SASEGT. TCR beta CDR3 regions were amplified from RNA transcripts. A set of HTBI primers served as the primers for a first-round RT-PCR of the TCR CDR3. TCRdb called the multiplex PCR reads again in MiXCR, with one record for every CDR3 protein. The sample has roughly 170,000 distinct CDR3 sequences, over 8% seen once. This clonotype was found many times.

This receptor was taken from a woman aged 18-29 years with Graves' hyperthyroidism that later progressed to Graves' ophthalmopathy. The chain joins TRBV6-1 to TRBJ2-1; 8 nucleotides match TRBD1. Sample: blood. The CDR3 coding sequence is TGTGCCAGCAGTGACGTGTACGGCAGGGGGCGCCCGGAGGGGCAGTTCTTC. Residues: CASSDVYGRGRPEGQFF.